This T cell receptor beta chain was obtained from a study of Ad26.COV2.S vaccination and SARS-CoV-2 variants. Study-level background: Intramuscularly, Ad26.COV2.S was given either once or twice, 56 days apart. Study-wide findings and caveats: Those who received vaccine or placebo ended up with similar non-spike TCR breadth. Analyses of TCR breadth and depth may have underestimated total T cell responses.

Using immunoSEQ multiplex PCR, the repertoire was profiled, and TCRdb retains in-frame clones only, with some absent. The table includes 400,000 to 450,000 clones, roughly 90% detected once. Treatment denoted: roughly 19 received Ad26.COV2.S at low or high dose, single or two shots; roughly 5 received placebo; per-sample allocation not given. Sampling happened 63 days after the first vaccine or placebo injection. The ends were cut back, 6 bases at V and 6 bases at J, with 17 bases in the middle. The germline CDR1 and CDR2 sequences are MDHEN and SYDVKM. This CDR3 is 14 amino acids long. Note on this clone: Its cognate antigen is unknown.

The gene calls are TRBV28 and TRBJ2-5; possible D gene TRBD1, 6 bases. Sequences were derived from peripheral blood, sampled in a trial of Ad26.COV2.S vaccine versus placebo. The source of this sequence is a person between 18 and 65 years old who received the Ad26.COV2.S COVID-19 vaccine or a placebo. For the CDR3, the DNA is TGTGCCAGCAGGGAGATGAAAGGGGGAAAGACCCAGTACTTC. Its protein product is CASREMKGGKTQYF.